Each of the 13 T cell receptor beta chains below was sequenced from the same sample in a study of T cell changes during pregnancy in multiple sclerosis. The repertoire was sequenced with immunoSEQ multiplex PCR; TCRdb's copy has only in-frame clones and lacks some. The top ten clones hold 0.78% of a sample with roughly 110,000 clones, about 90% of them seen once. Sequenced here: peripheral blood, sampled in the third trimester of pregnancy. The source of these receptors is a female donor in good health, enrolled as a control in a pregnancy study.

The chain combines TRBV5-1 with TRBJ2-3; TRBD2 aligns across 9 bases. CDR1 SGHRS and CDR2 YFSETQ come from the germline V gene. The CDR3 spans 16 residues. V was clipped by 2 bases and J by 2 bases; unmatched bases: 6. CDR3 in amino acids: CASSFNSGSHTDTQYF. The CDR3 nucleotides read TGCGCCAGCAGCTTTAATAGCGGGAGTCACACAGATACGCAGTATTTT.

The chain links TRBV7-2 to TRBJ1-5; D is perhaps TRBD1 (6 bases). The V gene lost 1 base and the J gene lost 7 bases, with 11 bases spanning the gap. This CDR3 region has 14 residues. Germline CDR1 reads SGHTA; CDR2 reads FQGNSA. The CDR3 protein is CASSLVGRGQPQHF. The DNA of the CDR3 is TGTGCCAGCAGCTTAGTAGGCAGGGGCCAGCCCCAGCATTTT.

V and J are TRBV18 and TRBJ1-2; 10 bases match TRBD1. In germline, CDR1 is KGHSH, CDR2 LQKENI. Trimming cost V 2 bases and J 6 bases; bases outside gene matches: 6. This CDR3 has 15 residues. In DNA, the CDR3 is TGTGCCAGCTCACCAGGGACAGGGGCGGGAAATGGCTACACCTTC. Its translation: CASSPGTGAGNGYTF.

The chain uses TRBV5-4 and TRBJ2-3; TRBD2 matches 8 bases. The junction had 4 bases not matched to a gene; V was cut back by 2 bases and J by 5 bases. The CDR3 sequence is 14 residues long. The V gene's germline CDR1 is SGHNT and CDR2 YYREEE (reference sequence). CDR3 sequence: CASSFTSGGDTQYF. Written as DNA, the CDR3 is TGTGCCAGCAGCTTTACCAGCGGGGGAGATACGCAGTATTTT.

V and J are TRBV7-2 and TRBJ2-7, with 8 bases aligning to TRBD1. J was trimmed by 3 bases and V by 5 bases; bases with no gene match: 6. CDR1 is SGHTA, CDR2 FQGNSA, per germline. The CDR3 covers 14 residues. The CDR3 coding sequence is TGTGCCAGCAGCCGGACAGGGTTAAACTACGAGCAGTACTTC. Residues: CASSRTGLNYEQYF.

The chain couples TRBV7-3 to TRBJ1-1, with TRBD1 as a possible D gene (6 bases). Germline V gives CDR1 SGHTA, CDR2 FQGTGA. This CDR3 region has 13 residues. V shed 1 base and J shed 3 bases, with 6 bases lying between them. Here the CDR3 reads CASSLNRDTEAFF. CDR3 sequence (DNA): TGTGCCAGCAGCTTAAACAGGGACACTGAAGCTTTCTTT. Drawing the rest from reference TRBV7-3 and TRBJ1-1, the complete variable domain is GAGVSQTPSNKVTEKGKYVELRCDPISGHTALYWYRQSLGQGPEFLIYFQGTGAADDSGLPNDRFFAVRPEGSVSTLKIQRTERGDSAVYLCASSLNRDTEAFFGQGTRLTVV.

The V gene is TRBV21-1, the J gene TRBJ2-4; the D call in the table, TRBD2, was not verified against the DNA. TRBV21-1 is reported as a pseudogene. CDR3 length: 18 amino acids. The CDR3 bases are TGTGCCAGCAGCAAAGCAAGATGGGGGGGGGCAGCCAAAAACATTCAGTACTTC. Protein product: CASSKARWGGAAKNIQYF.

The chain has TRBV13 and TRBJ1-1; no clear D. V was cut by 4 bases and J by 4 bases, with 10 bases left in between. The germline V gene encodes CDR1 PRHDT and CDR2 FYEKMQ (reference sequence). This CDR3 is 13 amino acids long. The CDR3 region is CASSSSPGTEAFF. The CDR3 DNA sequence: TGTGCCAGCAGCTCCTCCCCCGGCACTGAAGCTTTCTTT.

The gene calls are TRBV29-1 and TRBJ2-7, with D perhaps TRBD1 (6 bases). The V end was cut by 2 bases, the J end by 7 bases, with 15 bases between. Germline V gene lookup returns CDR1 SQVTM and CDR2 ANQGSEA. This CDR3 spans 13 amino acids. CDR3 protein: CSVELQAQGEQYF. DNA of the CDR3: TGCAGCGTTGAACTCCAGGCTCAGGGGGAGCAGTACTTC.

The V gene is TRBV30, the J gene TRBJ1-3; D ambiguous. V lost 0 bases, J lost 1 base, and 10 bases lay in between. The germline gives CDR1 GTSNPN, CDR2 SVGIG (reference sequence). CDR3 size: 15 residues. CDR3 amino acids: CAWSVLLASGNTIYF. CDR3 DNA: TGTGCCTGGAGTGTACTCCTAGCTTCTGGAAACACCATATATTTT.

The rearrangement joins TRBV5-1 to TRBJ2-2, with D possibly TRBD2 on 6 matching bases. This CDR3 region has 15 residues. The V gene lost 4 bases and the J gene lost 2 bases, with 12 bases spanning the gap. The V gene's germline CDR1 is SGHRS and CDR2 YFSETQ. This CDR3 is CASSQAGSNTGELFF. CDR3 in DNA: TGCGCCAGCAGCCAGGCGGGGAGTAACACCGGGGAGCTGTTTTTT.

This clone appeared a single time. The chain links TRBV12-5 to TRBJ2-5, with D tentatively TRBD2 (7 bases). CDR1 LGHNT and CDR2 FRNRAP come from the germline V gene. V was clipped by 1 base and J by 4 bases, with 13 bases between them. There are 15 residues in the CDR3. The CDR3 here is CASGLEGGGAETQYF. CDR3 DNA: TGTGCTAGTGGTTTGGAGGGGGGGGGAGCAGAGACCCAGTACTTC.

The gene calls are TRBV1 and TRBJ2-5; the D call in the table, TRBD2, was not verified against the DNA. TRBV1 corresponds to a pseudogene. This CDR3 region has 18 residues. The CDR3 nucleotides are TGCACCAGCAGCCAAGATATCTTCCGGGGGGGGATTCGAGAGACCCAGTACTTC. Residues: CTSSQDIFRGGIRETQYF.